This TCR beta chain was sequenced during a study of T cells in Graves' hyperthyroidism and ophthalmopathy. RNA transcripts were the template for amplifying TCR beta CDR3 regions. A set of HTBI primers served as the primers for a first-round RT-PCR of the TCR CDR3. TCRdb itself ran the multiplex PCR reads through MiXCR, one entry per CDR3 protein. The repertoire consists of 600,000 or so distinct CDR3 sequences, with 15% to 20% occurring once and the leading ten covering less than 4.5%. The germline gives CDR1 DFQATT, CDR2 SNEGSKA (reference sequence). CDR3 length: 13 amino acids. V lost 5 bases to trimming and J lost 1 base, with 11 bases between them. This clonotype was recorded at least ten times.

This clonotype originated in a woman aged 25 to 39 with Graves' hyperthyroidism. The sample was blood. The chain combines TRBV20-1 with TRBJ1-1; D uncertain. The CDR3 nucleotides are TGCAGTGCTCCAGGTCAGCAGAACACTGAAGCTTTCTTT. Protein sequence: CSAPGQQNTEAFF.